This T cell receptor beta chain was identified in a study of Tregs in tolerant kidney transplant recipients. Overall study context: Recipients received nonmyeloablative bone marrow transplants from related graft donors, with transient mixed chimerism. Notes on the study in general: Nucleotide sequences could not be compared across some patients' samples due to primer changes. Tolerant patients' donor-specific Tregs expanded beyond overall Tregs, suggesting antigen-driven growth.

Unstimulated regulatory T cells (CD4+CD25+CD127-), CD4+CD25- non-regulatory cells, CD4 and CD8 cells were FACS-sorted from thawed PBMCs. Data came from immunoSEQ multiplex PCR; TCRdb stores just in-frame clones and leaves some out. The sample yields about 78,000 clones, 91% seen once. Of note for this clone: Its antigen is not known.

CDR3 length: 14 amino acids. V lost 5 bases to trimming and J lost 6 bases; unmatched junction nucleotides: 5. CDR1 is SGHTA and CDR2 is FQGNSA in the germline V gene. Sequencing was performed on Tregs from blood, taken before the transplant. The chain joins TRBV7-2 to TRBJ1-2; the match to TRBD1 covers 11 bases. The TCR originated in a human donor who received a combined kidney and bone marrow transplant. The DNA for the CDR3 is TGTGCCAGCAGCCCGGGACAGGGGGTGAATGGCTACACCTTC. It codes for CASSPGQGVNGYTF.